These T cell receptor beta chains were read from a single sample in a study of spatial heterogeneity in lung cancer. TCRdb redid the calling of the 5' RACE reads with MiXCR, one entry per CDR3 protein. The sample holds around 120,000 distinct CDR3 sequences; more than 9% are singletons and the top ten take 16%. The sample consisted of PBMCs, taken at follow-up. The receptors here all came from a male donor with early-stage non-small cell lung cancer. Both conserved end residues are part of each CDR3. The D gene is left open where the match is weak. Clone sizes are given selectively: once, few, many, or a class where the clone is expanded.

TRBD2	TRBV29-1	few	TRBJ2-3	TGCAGCGTTCAAAGCCCCGGACTAGCGGGGCTGACAGATACGCAGTATTTT	CSVQSPGLAGLTDTQYF
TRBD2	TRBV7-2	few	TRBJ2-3	TGTGCCAGCAGCTTGGGACTACTCCGGGAAGATACGCAGTATTTT	CASSLGLLREDTQYF
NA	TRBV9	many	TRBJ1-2	TGTGCCAGCAGCGTAGGCCAGATGGTTAACTATGGCTACACCTTC	CASSVGQMVNYGYTF
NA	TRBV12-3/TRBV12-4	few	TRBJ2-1	TGTGCCAGCAGTCCATACCCCGGGGGCAATGAGCAGTTCTTC	CASSPYPGGNEQFF
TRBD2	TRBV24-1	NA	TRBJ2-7	TGTGCCACCAGTGGGGGGACTAGCGACTCCTACGAGCAGTACTTC	CATSGGTSDSYEQYF
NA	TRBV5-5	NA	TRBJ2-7	TGTGCCAGCAGCCCAAATGCACACAGCTCCTACGAGCAGTACTTC	CASSPNAHSSYEQYF
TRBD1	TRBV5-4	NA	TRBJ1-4	TGTGCCAGCAGCTCCAAGACAGGGACTAATGAAAAACTGTTTTTT	CASSSKTGTNEKLFF
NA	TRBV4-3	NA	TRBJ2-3	TGCGCCAGCAGCCAACGTAAAGCAGATACGCAGTATTTT	CASSQRKADTQYF
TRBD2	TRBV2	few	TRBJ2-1	TGTGCCAGCTCCGGGGGGGCCAGGTACAATGAGCAGTTCTTC	CASSGGARYNEQFF
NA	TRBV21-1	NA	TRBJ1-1	TGTGCCAGCAGCAAAGACCGCCTCAAGAGGGACACTGAAGCTTTCTTT	CASSKDRLKRDTEAFF
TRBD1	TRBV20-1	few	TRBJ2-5	TGCAGTGCTACGACAGGGGCCGAGATCCAAGAGACCCAGTACTTC	CSATTGAEIQETQYF
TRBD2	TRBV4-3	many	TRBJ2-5	TGCGCCAGCAGCCAAGAACTAGCGGGGGGACAAGAGACCCAGTACTTC	CASSQELAGGQETQYF
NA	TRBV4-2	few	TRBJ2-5	TGTGCCAGCAGCCAAGACCTCTGGGGGACCCAGTACTTC	CASSQDLWGTQYF
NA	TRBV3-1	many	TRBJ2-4	TGTGCCAGCAGCCAAGGGGGGTCCCAGACCGGCATTCAGTACTTC	CASSQGGSQTGIQYF
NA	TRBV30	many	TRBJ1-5	TGTGCCTGGAGTTTCAGGGGCGATCAGCCCCAGCATTTT	CAWSFRGDQPQHF
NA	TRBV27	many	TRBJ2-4	TGTGCCAGCAGTAGGGACTTGGGCACCAAAAACATTCAGTACTTC	CASSRDLGTKNIQYF
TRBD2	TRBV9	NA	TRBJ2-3	TGTGCCAGCAGCGTCTATAGCGGGGAAACAGATACGCAGTATTTT	CASSVYSGETDTQYF
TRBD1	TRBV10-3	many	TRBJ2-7	TGTGCCATCAGGGACAGGGCTAAGGGACACGAGCAGTACTTC	CAIRDRAKGHEQYF
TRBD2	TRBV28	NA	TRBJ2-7	TGTGCCAGCAGTTATCCCGCCTCAGGCGGGGGTATCTACGAGCAGTACTTC	CASSYPASGGGIYEQYF
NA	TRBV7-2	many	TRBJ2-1	TGTGCCAGCAGCTTGGATAGTGTCAATGAGCAGTTCTTC	CASSLDSVNEQFF
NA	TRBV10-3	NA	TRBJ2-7	TGTGCCATCTCCGTGGTGGATAAGAGCTACGAGCAGAACTTC	CAISVVDKSYEQNF
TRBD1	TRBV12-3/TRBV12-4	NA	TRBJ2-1	TGTGCCAGCAGTTTCCTCGGGACAGGGAGGAATGAGCAGTTCTTC	CASSFLGTGRNEQFF
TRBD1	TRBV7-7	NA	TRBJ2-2	TGTGCTAGTAAGACAGGGCGGACCGGGGAGCTGTTTTTT	CASKTGRTGELFF
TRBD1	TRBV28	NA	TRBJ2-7	TGTGCCAGCAGAAGCGGACAGGCCTACGAGCAGTACTTC	CASRSGQAYEQYF
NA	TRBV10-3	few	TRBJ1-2	TGTGCCATCAGTGAGCCGGCTGGTGGCTACACCTTC	CAISEPAGGYTF
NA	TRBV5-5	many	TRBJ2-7	TGTGCCAGCCGGGAGGGGGCCGAGCAGTACTTC	CASREGAEQYF
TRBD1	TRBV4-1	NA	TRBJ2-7	TGCGCCAGCAGCCGCGGATGGGACAGCTCCTACGAGCAGTACTTC	CASSRGWDSSYEQYF
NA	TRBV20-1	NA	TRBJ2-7	TGCAGTGCTAGCGGGACTCCCTGGGAGCAGTACTTC	CSASGTPWEQYF
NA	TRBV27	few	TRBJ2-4	TGTGCCAGCAGTTTATCGATCGGCAAAAACATTCAGTACTTC	CASSLSIGKNIQYF
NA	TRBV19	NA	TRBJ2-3	TGTGCCAGTAGGCCGAGGGCCACAGATACGCAGTATTTT	CASRPRATDTQYF
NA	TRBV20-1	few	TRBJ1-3	TGCAGTGCTAGCGGTGGGGGGGGCCAGGCTGGAAACACCATATATTTT	CSASGGGGQAGNTIYF
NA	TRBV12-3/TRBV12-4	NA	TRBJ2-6	TGTGCCAGCAGTTTTGGGATCTCTGGGGCCAACGTCCTGACTTTC	CASSFGISGANVLTF
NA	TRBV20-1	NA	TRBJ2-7	TGCAGTGCTAGGGGGGGAGTAGCGGCCATGTGCGAGCAGTACTTC	CSARGGVAAMCEQYF
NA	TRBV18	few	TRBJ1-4	TGTGCCAGCTCCCTGGAATTAGGGCGGACTAATGAAAAACTGTTTTTT	CASSLELGRTNEKLFF
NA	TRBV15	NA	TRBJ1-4	TGTGCCACCAGGCCATCGTCACAGGGTTACGAAAAACTGTTTTTT	CATRPSSQGYEKLFF
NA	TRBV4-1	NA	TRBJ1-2	TGCGCCAGCAGCCAACCCTGGGACGCCCCGTACACCTTC	CASSQPWDAPYTF
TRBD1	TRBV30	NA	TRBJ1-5	TGTGCCTGGAGTGGTTTGGGGACAGCAGGTCAGCCCCAGCATTTT	CAWSGLGTAGQPQHF
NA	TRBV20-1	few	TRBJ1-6	TGCAGTCCGGGTGGGGGCTCCTATAATTCACCCCTCCACTTT	CSPGGGSYNSPLHF
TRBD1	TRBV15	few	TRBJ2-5	TGTGCCACCAGCAGACCGGGACAGTTTTCAAAGACCCAGTACTTC	CATSRPGQFSKTQYF
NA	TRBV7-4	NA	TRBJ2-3	TGTGCCAGCAGCTTAGGGGGCTCCTGCGGGGATGGCACAGATACGCAGTATTTT	CASSLGGSCGDGTDTQYF
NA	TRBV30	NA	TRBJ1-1	TGTGCCTGGGCGACAGCCAACCGTATGAACACTGAAGCTTTCTTT	CAWATANRMNTEAFF
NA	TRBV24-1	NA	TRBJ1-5	TGTGCCACCAGTGATTCGAGGGTTAGCAATCAGCCCCAGCATTTT	CATSDSRVSNQPQHF
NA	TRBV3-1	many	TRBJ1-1	TGTGCCAGCAGCCAAGGTCGGGGCAGAACTGAAGCTTTCTTT	CASSQGRGRTEAFF
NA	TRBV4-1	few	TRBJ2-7	TGCGCCAGCAGCCCAATCACACGCTCGTACGAGCAGTACTTC	CASSPITRSYEQYF
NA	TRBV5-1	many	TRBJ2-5	TGCGCCAGCAGCTTGACCAACGACATCCAAGAGACCCAGTACTTC	CASSLTNDIQETQYF
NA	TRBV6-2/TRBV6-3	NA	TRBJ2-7	TGTGCCAGCAGTTACTCCGTGGACAAGCTACCCTACGAGCAGTACTTC	CASSYSVDKLPYEQYF
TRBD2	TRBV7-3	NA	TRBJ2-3	TGTGCCAGCAGCTCTAGACTAGCGGGGAGTCCAGATACGCAGTATTTT	CASSSRLAGSPDTQYF
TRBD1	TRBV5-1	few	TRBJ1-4	TGCGCCAGCAGCTTGAGGGGGACAGGGTCTGAAAAACTGTTTTTT	CASSLRGTGSEKLFF
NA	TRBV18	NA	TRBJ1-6	TGTGCCAGCTCACCAACCAGGGGTTCACCCCTCCACTTT	CASSPTRGSPLHF
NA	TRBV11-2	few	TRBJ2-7	TGTGCCAGCAGCTTAGGTGATGGGATAACCTACGAGCAGTACTTC	CASSLGDGITYEQYF
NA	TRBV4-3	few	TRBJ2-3	TGCGCCAGCAGCCAAGATCGACGGCGCACAGATACGCAGTATTTT	CASSQDRRRTDTQYF
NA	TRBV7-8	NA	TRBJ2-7	TGTGCCAGCAGCCAACGGAGGGTGGGCTACGAGCAGTACTTC	CASSQRRVGYEQYF
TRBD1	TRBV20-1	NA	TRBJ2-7	TGCAGTGCTAGAGATATACAGGGGCGTCGGGAGCAGTACTTC	CSARDIQGRREQYF
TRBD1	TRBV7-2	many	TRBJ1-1	TGTGCCAGCAGCTTGGGACAGCTTACTGAAGCTTTCTTT	CASSLGQLTEAFF